This T cell receptor (beta chain) was found in a study of T cell repertoires in cytomegalovirus infection. CDR1 and CDR2 from the germline V gene are SEHNR and FQNEAQ (reference sequence). The CDR3 consists of 15 residues. V lost 0 bases and J 0 bases, leaving 7 bases between the germline ends. Via MiXCR, TCRdb re-called the reads, giving one row per CDR3 protein. The sample has roughly 920,000 distinct CDR3 sequences, under 40% seen once. In its sample, this clonotype was seen many times. What it binds is not known. Specimen: cultured CD8+ T cells from PBMCs, collected from culture after CMV antigen stimulation. This TCR was recovered from a human donor in good health (CMV status not recorded). Some clones in this sample may be carry-over from other donors' samples. The V gene is TRBV7-9, the J gene TRBJ2-3; D not certain. The CDR3, as DNA: TGTGCCAGCAGCTTAGCGAACGTTAGCACAGATACGCAGTATTTT. It specifies CASSLANVSTDTQYF.